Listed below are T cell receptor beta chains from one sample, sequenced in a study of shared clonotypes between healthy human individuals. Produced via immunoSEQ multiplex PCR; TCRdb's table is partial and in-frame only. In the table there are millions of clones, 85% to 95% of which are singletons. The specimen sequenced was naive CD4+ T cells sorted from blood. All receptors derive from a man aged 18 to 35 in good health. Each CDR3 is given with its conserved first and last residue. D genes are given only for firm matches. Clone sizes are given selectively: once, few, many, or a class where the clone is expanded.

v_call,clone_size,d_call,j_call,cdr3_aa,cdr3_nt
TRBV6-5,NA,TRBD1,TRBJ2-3,CASSTGGYTDTQYF,TGTGCCAGCAGCACAGGGGGGTACACAGATACGCAGTATTTT
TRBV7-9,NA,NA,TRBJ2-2,CASSARGGHTGELFF,TGTGCCAGCAGCGCCAGGGGGGGTCACACCGGGGAGCTGTTTTTT
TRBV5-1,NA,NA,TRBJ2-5,CASGGRISDQETQYF,TGCGCCAGCGGGGGACGGATCTCCGATCAGGAGACCCAGTACTTC
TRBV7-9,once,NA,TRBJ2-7,CASSWALDGEQYF,TGTGCCAGCAGCTGGGCACTAGATGGCGAGCAGTACTTC
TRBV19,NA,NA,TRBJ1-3,CASAQPGGNTIYF,TGTGCCAGTGCTCAACCGGGTGGAAACACCATATATTTT
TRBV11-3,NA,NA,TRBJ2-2,CASSPHGNTGELFF,TGTGCCAGCAGCCCACATGGGAACACCGGGGAGCTGTTTTTT
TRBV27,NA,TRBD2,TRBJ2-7,CASTLLAGGGYEQYF,TGTGCCAGCACTCTCTTGGCGGGCGGGGGCTACGAGCAGTACTTC
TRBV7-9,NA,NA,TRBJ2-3,CASSRRQPTDTQYF,TGTGCCAGCAGCCGGCGGCAACCCACAGATACGCAGTATTTT
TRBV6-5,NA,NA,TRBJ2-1,CASSPDPVDNEQFF,TGTGCCAGCAGCCCCGACCCTGTGGACAATGAGCAGTTCTTC
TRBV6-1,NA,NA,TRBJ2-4,CASSEFHAAKNIQYF,TGTGCCAGCAGTGAGTTTCATGCAGCCAAAAACATTCAGTACTTC
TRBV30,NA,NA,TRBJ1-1,CAWSALRGYATEAFF,TGTGCCTGGAGTGCCCTTCGGGGATACGCCACTGAAGCTTTCTTT
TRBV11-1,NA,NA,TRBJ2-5,CASSLGVSETQYF,TGTGCCAGCAGCTTAGGGGTGAGCGAGACCCAGTACTTC
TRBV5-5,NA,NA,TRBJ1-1,CASSLGVNTEAFF,TGTGCCAGCAGCTTAGGGGTGAACACTGAAGCTTTCTTT
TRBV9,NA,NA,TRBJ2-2,CASSVGDHTGELFF,TGTGCCAGCAGCGTCGGGGACCACACCGGGGAGCTGTTTTTT
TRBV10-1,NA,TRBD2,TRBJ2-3,CASSDRSGGGTDTQYF,TGCGCCAGCAGTGATAGAAGCGGGGGTGGCACAGATACGCAGTATTTT
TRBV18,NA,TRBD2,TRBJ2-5,CASSPRWEGLKETQYF,TGTGCCAGCTCACCTAGGTGGGAGGGCCTCAAAGAGACCCAGTACTTC